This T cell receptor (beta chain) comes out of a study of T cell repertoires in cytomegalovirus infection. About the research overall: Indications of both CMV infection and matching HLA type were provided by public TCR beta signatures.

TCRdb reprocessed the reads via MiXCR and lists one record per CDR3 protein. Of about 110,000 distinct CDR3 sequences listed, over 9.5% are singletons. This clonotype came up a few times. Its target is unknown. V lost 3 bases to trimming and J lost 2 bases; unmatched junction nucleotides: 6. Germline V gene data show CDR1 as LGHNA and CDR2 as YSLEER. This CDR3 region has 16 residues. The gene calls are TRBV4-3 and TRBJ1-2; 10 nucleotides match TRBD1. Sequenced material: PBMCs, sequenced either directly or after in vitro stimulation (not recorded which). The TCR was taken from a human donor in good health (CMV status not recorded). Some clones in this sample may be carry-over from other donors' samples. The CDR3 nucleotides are TGCGCCAGCAGCCAGGCTCCGGGACAGGGGAACTATGGCTACACCTTC. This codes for CASSQAPGQGNYGYTF.